This T cell receptor (beta chain) was observed in a study of T cell repertoires in cytomegalovirus infection (dated by TCRdb to between 2018 and 2021). Some background on the complete study: Recently identified HLA-C-restricted CMV epitopes, whose presentation resists viral immunomodulation, were targeted by peptide stimulations together with well-studied HLA-B-restricted epitopes. Donor HLA type was relevant to the analysis, because carriage of CMV infection together with the matching HLA type was indicated by public TCR beta signatures.

This clonotype was observed many times. The clone's antigen remains unknown. No clone much larger than this one lies a single base away; base qualities are absent. The instrument given in TCRdb is Illumina HiSeq 1500. TCRdb reprocessed the public reads (quality trimming at Q25 with fastp, clone calling with MiXCR) and kept in-frame beta chains. Rows with a matching CDR3 protein are joined into one entry that keeps the most common DNA and genes. The sample profile shows hundreds of thousands of distinct CDR3 sequences; roughly 43% of them were found once. Clones ranked in the top ten supply 35% to 50% of the sample. Between the V and J ends, shortened by 0 bases and 5 bases respectively, the junction contains 11 bases. The germline V gene encodes CDR1 SGHTA and CDR2 FQGNSA. The CDR3, from cysteine to phenylalanine, totals 15 residues. This entry keeps only the CDR3 DNA: 45 bases, framed from base 1. Summary of the overall study and its limitations: In both this cohort and an independent roughly 330-donor cohort, the cumulative frequency of public TCR beta family members distinguished carriers of CMV infection plus the relevant HLA type. The ex vivo response was dominated by HLA-C-restricted CMV-specific TCR beta clonotypes, and the single most frequent clonotype in two of eight donors was supplied by these HLA-C-restricted clonotypes.

This specimen's treatment or condition label, interpreted: in vitro stimulation with specific CMV peptide epitopes to enrich CMV-specific T cells. This chain joins TRBV7-2 to TRBJ1-3; no confident D gene assignment can be made. This receptor was obtained from a human donor in good health (CMV status not recorded). Some clones in this sample may be carry-over from other donors' samples. The input for sequencing was cultured PBMCs, taken from culture after CMV antigen stimulation. The CDR3 sequence is CASSLAPGGRNTIYF. Read as DNA, the sequence is TGTGCCAGCAGCTTAGCGCCGGGTGGAAGAAACACCATATATTTT.